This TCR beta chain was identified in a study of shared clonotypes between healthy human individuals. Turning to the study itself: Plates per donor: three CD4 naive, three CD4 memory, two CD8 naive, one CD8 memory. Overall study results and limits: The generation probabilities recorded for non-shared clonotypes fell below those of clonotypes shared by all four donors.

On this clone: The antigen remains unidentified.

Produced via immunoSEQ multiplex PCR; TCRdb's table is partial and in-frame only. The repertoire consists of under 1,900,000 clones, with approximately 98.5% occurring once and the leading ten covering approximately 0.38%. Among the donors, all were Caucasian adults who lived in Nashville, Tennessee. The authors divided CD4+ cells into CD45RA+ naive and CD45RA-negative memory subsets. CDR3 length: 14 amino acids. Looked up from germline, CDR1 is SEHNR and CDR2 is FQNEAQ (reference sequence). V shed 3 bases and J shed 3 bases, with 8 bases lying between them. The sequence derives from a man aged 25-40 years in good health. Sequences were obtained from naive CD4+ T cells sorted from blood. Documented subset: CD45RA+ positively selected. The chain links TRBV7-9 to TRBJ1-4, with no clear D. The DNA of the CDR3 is TGTGCCAGCAGCTTGGATGGGCCTAATGAAAAACTGTTTTTT. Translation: CASSLDGPNEKLFF.